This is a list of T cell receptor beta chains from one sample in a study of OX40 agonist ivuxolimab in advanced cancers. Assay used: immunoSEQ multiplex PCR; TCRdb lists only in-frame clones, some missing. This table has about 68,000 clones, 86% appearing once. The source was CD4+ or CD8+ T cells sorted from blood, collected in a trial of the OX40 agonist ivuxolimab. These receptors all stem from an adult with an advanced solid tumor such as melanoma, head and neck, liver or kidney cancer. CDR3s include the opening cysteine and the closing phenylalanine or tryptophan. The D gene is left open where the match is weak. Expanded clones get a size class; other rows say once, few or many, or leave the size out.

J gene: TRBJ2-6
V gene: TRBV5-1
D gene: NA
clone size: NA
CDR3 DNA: TGCGCCAGCAGCTCCGACATCTCTGGGGCCAACGTCCTGACTTTC
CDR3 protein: CASSSDISGANVLTF

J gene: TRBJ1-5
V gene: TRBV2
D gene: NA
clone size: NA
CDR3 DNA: TGTGCCAGCAGACCGGGTCCTATCTATCAGCCCCAGCATTTT
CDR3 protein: CASRPGPIYQPQHF

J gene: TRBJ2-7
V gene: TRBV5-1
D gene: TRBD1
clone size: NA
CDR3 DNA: TGCGCCAGCAGGGGAGATCCGGGACAGGGTTCCTACGAGCAGTACTTC
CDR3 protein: CASRGDPGQGSYEQYF

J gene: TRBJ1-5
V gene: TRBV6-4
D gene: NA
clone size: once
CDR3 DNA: TGTGCCAGCAGTTCAATACAGATGGTCGATCAGCCCCAGCATTTT
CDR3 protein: CASSSIQMVDQPQHF

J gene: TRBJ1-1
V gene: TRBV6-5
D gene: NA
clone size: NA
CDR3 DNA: TGTGCCAGCAGTTATACAGGAGACACTGAAGCTTTCTTT
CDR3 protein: CASSYTGDTEAFF

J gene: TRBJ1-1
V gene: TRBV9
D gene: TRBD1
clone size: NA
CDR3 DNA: TGTGCCAGCAGCCCAGGGGGGCTGGCTGAAGCTTTCTTT
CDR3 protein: CASSPGGLAEAFF

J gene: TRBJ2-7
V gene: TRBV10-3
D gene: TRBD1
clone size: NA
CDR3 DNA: TGTGCCATCAGAGCCCCGGGACAGGGAATTAACGAGCAGTACTTC
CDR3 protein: CAIRAPGQGINEQYF

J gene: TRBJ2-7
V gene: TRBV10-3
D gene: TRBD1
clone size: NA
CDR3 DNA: TGTGCCATCAGCCGGACAGGGAACTACGAGCAGTACTTC
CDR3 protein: CAISRTGNYEQYF

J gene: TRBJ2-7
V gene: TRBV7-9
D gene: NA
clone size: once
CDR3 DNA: TGTGCCAGCAGCTCGGGGTTCGAGGGCGGCGAGCAGTACTTC
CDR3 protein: CASSSGFEGGEQYF

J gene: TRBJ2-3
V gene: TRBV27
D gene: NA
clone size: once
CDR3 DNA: TGTGCCAGCAGGCCTACCCTGAGGGATACGCAGTATTTT
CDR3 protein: CASRPTLRDTQYF

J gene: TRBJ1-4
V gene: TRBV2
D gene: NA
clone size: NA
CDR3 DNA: TGTGCCAGCAGTGGGTACAGTTTAAATGAAAAACTGTTTTTT
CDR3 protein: CASSGYSLNEKLFF

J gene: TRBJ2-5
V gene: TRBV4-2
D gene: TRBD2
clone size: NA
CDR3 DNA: TGTGCCAGCAGCCAAGTGGCGACTAGCGGGGCGGGGGAGACCCAGTACTTC
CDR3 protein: CASSQVATSGAGETQYF

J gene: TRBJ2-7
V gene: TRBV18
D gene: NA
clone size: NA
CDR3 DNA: TGTGCCAGCTCCCCGGACTCTTACGAGCAGTACTTC
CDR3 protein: CASSPDSYEQYF

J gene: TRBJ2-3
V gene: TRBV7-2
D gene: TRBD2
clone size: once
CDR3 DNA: TGTGCCAGCAGACTAGCGGGAGTAAATACGCAGTATTTT
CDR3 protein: CASRLAGVNTQYF

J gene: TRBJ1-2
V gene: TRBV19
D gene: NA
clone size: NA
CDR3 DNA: TGTGCCAGTAGTATATCAGGGTTTCACTATGGCTACACCTTC
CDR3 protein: CASSISGFHYGYTF

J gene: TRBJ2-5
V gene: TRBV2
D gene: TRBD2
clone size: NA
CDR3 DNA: TGTGCCAGCAGTGAAAGGGTAGCGGGGGGGCGGCAGACCCAGTACTTC
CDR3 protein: CASSERVAGGRQTQYF

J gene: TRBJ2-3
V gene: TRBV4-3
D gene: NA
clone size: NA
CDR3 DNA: TGCGCCAGCAGCCCACAGGTCCTTAGCACAGATACGCAGTATTTT
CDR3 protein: CASSPQVLSTDTQYF

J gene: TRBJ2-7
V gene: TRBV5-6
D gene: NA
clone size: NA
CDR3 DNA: TGTGCCAGCAGCTTCAGGGCCTCGCTCTCCTACGAGCAGTACTTC
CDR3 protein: CASSFRASLSYEQYF

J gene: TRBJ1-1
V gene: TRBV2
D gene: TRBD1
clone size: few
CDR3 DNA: TGTGCCAGCAGTAATCGACAGGGTTTGAACACTGAAGCTTTCTTT
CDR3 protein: CASSNRQGLNTEAFF

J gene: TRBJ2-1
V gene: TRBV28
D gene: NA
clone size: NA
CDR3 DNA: TGTGCCAGCAGTTCCAGACGCCATGGCTCCTACAATGAGCAGTTCTTC
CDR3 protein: CASSSRRHGSYNEQFF

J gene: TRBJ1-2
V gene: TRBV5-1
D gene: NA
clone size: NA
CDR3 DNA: TGCGCCAGCAGCTTGGGTGGACAAGGGAATGGCTACACCTTC
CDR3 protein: CASSLGGQGNGYTF

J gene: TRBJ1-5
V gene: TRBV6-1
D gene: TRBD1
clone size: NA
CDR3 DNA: TGTGCCAGCAGTGAAGGGGACAGGATTAATGAGCCCCAGCATTTT
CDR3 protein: CASSEGDRINEPQHF

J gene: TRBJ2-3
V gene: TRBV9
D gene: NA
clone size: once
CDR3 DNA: TGTGCCAGCAGCGTATACTGGGGGAGAGGTGATACGCAGTATTTT
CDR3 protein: CASSVYWGRGDTQYF

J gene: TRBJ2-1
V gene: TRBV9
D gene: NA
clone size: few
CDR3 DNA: TGTGCCAGCAGCGTATCGGGGGCGGGTTACAATGAGCAGTTCTTC
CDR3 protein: CASSVSGAGYNEQFF

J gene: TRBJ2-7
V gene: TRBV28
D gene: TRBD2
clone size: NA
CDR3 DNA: TGTGCCAGCAGTTCGTGGTTTAGCGGGAGGGGTGCGGCCGAGCAGTACTTC
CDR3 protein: CASSSWFSGRGAAEQYF

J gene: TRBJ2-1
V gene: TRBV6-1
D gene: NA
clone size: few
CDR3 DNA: TGTGCCAGCAGTGAAGTAGGCTCCCTCCTTTACAATGAGCAGTTCTTC
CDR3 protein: CASSEVGSLLYNEQFF

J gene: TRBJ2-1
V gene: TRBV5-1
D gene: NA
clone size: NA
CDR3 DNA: TGCGCCAGCAGCTTAGGGAATGAGCAGTTCTTC
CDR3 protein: CASSLGNEQFF

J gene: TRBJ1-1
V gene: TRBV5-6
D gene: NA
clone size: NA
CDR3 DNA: TGTGCCAGCAGCGCACAGGCAGACACTGAAGCTTTCTTT
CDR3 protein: CASSAQADTEAFF

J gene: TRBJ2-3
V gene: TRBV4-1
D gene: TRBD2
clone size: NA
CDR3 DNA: TGCGCCAGCAGCCAAGTATCGGGGGGGGCTACAGATACGCAGTATTTT
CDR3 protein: CASSQVSGGATDTQYF

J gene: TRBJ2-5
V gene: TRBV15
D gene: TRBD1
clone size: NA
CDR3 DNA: TGTGCCACCAGCAGGACAGGGTACTCGGAGACCCAGTACTTC
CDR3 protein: CATSRTGYSETQYF

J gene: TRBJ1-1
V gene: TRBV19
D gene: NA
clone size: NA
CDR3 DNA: TGTGCCAGTAGAACACAAGGGATAAGGCCCACTGAAGCTTTCTTT
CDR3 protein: CASRTQGIRPTEAFF

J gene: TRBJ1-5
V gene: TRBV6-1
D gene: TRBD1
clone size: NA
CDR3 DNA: TGTGCCAGCAGTGCGTGGACAGGGCTGAGCAATCAGCCCCAGCATTTT
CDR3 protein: CASSAWTGLSNQPQHF

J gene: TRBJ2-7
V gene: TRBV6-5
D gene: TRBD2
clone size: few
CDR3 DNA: TGTGCCAGCAGTTACTCAGGACTAGCGGGGTACGAGCAGTACTTC
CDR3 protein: CASSYSGLAGYEQYF

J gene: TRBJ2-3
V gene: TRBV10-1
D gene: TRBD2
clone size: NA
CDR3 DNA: TGCGCCAGCAGTGACGGACTAGCGGGACAACATACGCAGTATTTT
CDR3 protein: CASSDGLAGQHTQYF

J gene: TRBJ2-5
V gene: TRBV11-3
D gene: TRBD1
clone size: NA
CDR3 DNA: TGTGCCAGCAGCATCTCCGGGACAGGGACAGAGACCCAGTACTTC
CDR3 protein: CASSISGTGTETQYF

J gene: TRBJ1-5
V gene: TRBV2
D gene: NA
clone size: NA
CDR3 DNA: TGTGCCAGCCTCCCAGTCCGGGACCAGCCCCAGCATTTT
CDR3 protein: CASLPVRDQPQHF